The 5 T cell receptor beta chains below were found in one sample sequenced in a study of blood T cell repertoires in COVID-19. Assay: immunoSEQ multiplex PCR; the TCRdb copy retains only in-frame clones and omits some. The sample contains fewer than 350,000 clones, about 88% of which appear only once. The sample taken for sequencing was PBMCs or T cells enriched from blood (not recorded which). Every receptor here comes from a woman in her twenties or thirties who had been exposed to COVID-19.

The chain joins TRBV11-1 to TRBJ2-5; the match to TRBD2 covers 7 bases. The CDR3 length is 14 residues. The V gene end was trimmed by 0 bases and the J gene end by 5 bases; junction bases not matched to a gene: 3. Per the germline V gene, CDR1 is SGHAT and CDR2 is FQDESV (reference sequence). CDR3 sequence (DNA): TGTGCCAGCAGCTTAGCGGCGGGAGCGGAGACCCAGTACTTC. Protein product: CASSLAAGAETQYF.

The genes are TRBV30 and TRBJ2-2, with 10 bases that match TRBD2. This CDR3 has 13 residues. Germline V CDR1 and CDR2: GTSNPN, SVGIG (reference sequence). Trimming at V came to 6 bases and at J to 5 bases, leaving 3 bases not matched to a gene. The CDR3 here is CACSLAGTGELFF. The DNA of the CDR3 is TGTGCCTGCTCACTAGCGGGGACCGGGGAGCTGTTTTTT.

V is TRBV7-9 and J is TRBJ1-2; tentatively, D is TRBD1 (6 bases). Between the trimmed V and J ends, which lost 5 bases and 8 bases, there was a span of 12 bases. This CDR3 region has 12 residues. Germline CDR1 is SEHNR and CDR2 is FQNEAQ (reference sequence). The CDR3 DNA reads as TGTGCCAGCAGCCTAAGACAGGAAGGCTACACCTTC. It specifies CASSLRQEGYTF.

The chain is built from TRBV7-9 and TRBJ2-1; D perhaps matches TRBD2 (6 bases). The CDR3 runs to 15 residues. Trimming removed 1 base at V and 8 bases at J, with 15 bases between. Germline-derived CDR1 and CDR2 are SEHNR and FQNEAQ (reference sequence). CDR3 sequence (DNA): TGTGCCAGCAGCTTAGGCGGGGCCCCCTTCGATGAGCAGTTCTTC. Protein sequence: CASSLGGAPFDEQFF.

The genes are TRBV12-3 or TRBV12-4 and TRBJ1-4; 7 nucleotides agree with TRBD1. This CDR3 is 13 amino acids long. Trimming took 6 bases from V and 8 from J; bases not matched to a gene: 6. The CDR3 spells CASSLGTDEKLFF. The CDR3 nucleotides read TGTGCCAGCAGCCTCGGGACAGACGAAAAACTGTTTTTT.